Below, 32 T cell receptor beta chains from the same sample are listed, as sequenced in a study of control samples from healthy donors and cancer patients. Sequencing used immunoSEQ multiplex PCR; TCRdb keeps in-frame clones, though not all of them. Of about 170,000 clones listed, just over 90% are singletons. Sequencing was done on a sample of blood. These receptors were obtained from a woman aged 55-69 years in good health.

The chain carries TRBV5-1 and TRBJ2-4; no clear D gene. The germline gives CDR1 SGHRS, CDR2 YFSETQ. Between the trimmed V and J ends, which lost 0 bases and 5 bases, there was a span of 12 bases. This CDR3 is built from 15 residues. CDR3 in amino acids: CASSLADFSQNIQYF. In DNA, the CDR3 is TGCGCCAGCAGCTTGGCAGACTTTAGCCAAAACATTCAGTACTTC.

The rearrangement links TRBV19 to TRBJ2-5; possibly TRBD1 for D (5 bases). V lost 7 bases and J lost 5, with 17 bases in between. The CDR3 is made up of 14 amino acids. The germline V gene has CDR1 LNHDA and CDR2 SQIVND (reference sequence). The CDR3 nucleotides are TGTGCCAGTAACTCAATAGGGGATCGGGAGACCCAGTACTTC. Translated, it gives CASNSIGDRETQYF.

This clone turned up a few times. V gene TRBV10-2 combines with J gene TRBJ2-1; perhaps TRBD2 as D (5 bases). The CDR3 runs 12 residues. Germline V gene sequence: CDR1 WSHSY, CDR2 SAAADI. Trimming cost V 4 bases and J 7 bases, with 8 bases left between them. The CDR3 loop is CASSGAGNEQFF. The CDR3 region has the DNA TGCGCCAGCAGTGGGGCGGGTAATGAGCAGTTCTTC.

The V gene is TRBV5-4, the J gene TRBJ2-5; TRBD1 matches at 11 bases. V shed 2 bases, J shed 4 bases, and the junction held 4 bases outside the gene matches. CDR1 is SGHNT and CDR2 is YYREEE in the germline V gene (reference sequence). CDR3 length: 15 amino acids. This CDR3 reads CASSFLGQGGETQYF. The CDR3 DNA reads as TGTGCCAGCAGCTTCCTGGGACAGGGGGGAGAGACCCAGTACTTC.

This chain connects TRBV5-1 to TRBJ1-1; unclear D gene. The germline V gene encodes CDR1 SGHRS and CDR2 YFSETQ. This CDR3 has 14 amino acids. The germline V and J ends were trimmed by 1 base and 3 bases, with 10 bases remaining between them. The chain's CDR3 is CASSLLSPDTEAFF. The CDR3 coding sequence is TGCGCCAGCAGCTTGCTCTCCCCGGACACTGAAGCTTTCTTT.

This sequence joins TRBV27 and TRBJ1-1; 9 positions agree with TRBD1. With 5 bases clipped from V and 6 bases from J, the junction kept 16 bases outside the gene matches. The CDR3 has 17 residues. The germline V gene encodes CDR1 MNHEY and CDR2 SMNVEV (reference sequence). CDR3 sequence: CASSRLSPGQGASEAFF. The CDR3 coding sequence is TGTGCCAGCAGTCGGCTGTCCCCGGGACAGGGAGCTTCTGAAGCTTTCTTT.

Only one count was recorded for this clone. The chain recombines TRBV4-3 with TRBJ2-3; D call uncertain. Per the germline V gene, CDR1 is LGHNA and CDR2 is YSLEER. Between the trimmed V and J ends, which lost 4 bases and 2 bases, there was a span of 13 bases. The CDR3 contains 15 residues. DNA of the CDR3: TGCGCCAGCAGCCCAAACCCTACAGCCACAGATACGCAGTATTTT. Translation: CASSPNPTATDTQYF.

In its sample, this clone was seen once. The chain links TRBV5-4 to TRBJ2-7; 10 bases line up with TRBD2. There are 15 residues in the CDR3. CDR1 is SGHNT and CDR2 is YYREEE in the germline V gene (reference sequence). Germline trimming cut 4 bases from V and 2 bases from J; bases unmatched to any gene: 6. CDR3 bases: TGTGCCAGCAGCCCCGGGACTAGCGTAACCTACGAGCAGTACTTC. It codes for CASSPGTSVTYEQYF.

The V call is TRBV5-1, the J call TRBJ1-1; D may be TRBD1 (6 bases). The CDR3 sequence is 13 residues long. V lost 4 bases and J lost 7, with 14 bases in between. Per germline, CDR1 SGHRS and CDR2 YFSETQ. This CDR3 reads CASSRKGDIEAFF. In DNA form, the CDR3 reads TGCGCCAGCAGCCGCAAGGGGGACATTGAAGCTTTCTTT.

This clone was found a few times. The V gene is TRBV30, the J gene TRBJ1-2; D is unclear. This CDR3 is 11 amino acids long. The V and J ends lost 0 bases and 7 bases respectively, with 6 bases between them. The germline gives CDR1 GTSNPN, CDR2 SVGIG (reference sequence). This CDR3 is CAWSVSGGYTF. In nucleotides, the CDR3 is TGTGCCTGGAGTGTATCCGGTGGCTACACCTTC.

This clone was seen once. The V and J genes are TRBV18 and TRBJ1-2; D is unclear. Trimming removed 0 bases from V and 4 bases from J, with 6 bases in between. The germline V gene encodes CDR1 KGHSH and CDR2 LQKENI. CDR3 size: 13 residues. CDR3 loop: CASSPPMLYGYTF. The CDR3 DNA is TGTGCCAGCTCACCACCCATGCTCTATGGCTACACCTTC.

CDR3 bases: TGTGCCTGGAAACCTACGCTCTCCTACAATGAGCAGTTCTTC. This sequence encodes CAWKPTLSYNEQFF. The chain employs TRBV30 and TRBJ2-1; D not resolved. The CDR3 extends over 14 amino acids. CDR1 and CDR2 from the germline V gene are GTSNPN and SVGIG (reference sequence). V shed 4 bases and J shed 0 bases, with 10 bases lying between them.

V usage is TRBV9 and J usage is TRBJ2-1; 15 positions match TRBD2. Trimming at V came to 0 bases and at J to 9 bases, leaving 16 bases not matched to a gene. The CDR3 extends over 20 amino acids. In germline, CDR1 is SGDLS, CDR2 YYNGEE. The DNA for the CDR3 is TGTGCCAGCAGCGTAGCTGGGTCAGGACTAGCGGGGGGGCTGCCTATTGAGCAGTTCTTC. Its translation: CASSVAGSGLAGGLPIEQFF. The entire variable domain, with the rest obtained from reference TRBV9 and TRBJ2-1, is as follows: DSGVTQTPKHLITATGQRVTLRCSPRSGDLSVYWYQQSLDQGLQFLIQYYNGEERAKGNILERFSAQQFPDLHSELNLSSLELGDSALYFCASSVAGSGLAGGLPIEQFFGPGTRLTVL.

V gene TRBV11-2 combines with J gene TRBJ1-1; D gene uncertain. V was trimmed by 5 bases and J by 2 bases, leaving 12 bases between them. The CDR3 has 14 residues. The germline V gene has CDR1 SGHAT and CDR2 FQNNGV. The CDR3 sequence: CASSADRINTEAFF. The CDR3 DNA is TGTGCCAGCAGCGCCGACCGTATCAACACTGAAGCTTTCTTT.

The J gene is TRBJ2-3, the V gene TRBV19; TRBD1 matches at 10 bases. In germline, CDR1 is LNHDA, CDR2 SQIVND (reference sequence). The CDR3 is 17 amino acids. V dropped 6 bases and J dropped 4; count of bases not matched to a gene: 13. The CDR3: CASSRTIGQGVSDTQYF. In DNA form, the CDR3 reads TGTGCCAGTAGCCGGACGATCGGACAGGGGGTGTCAGATACGCAGTATTTT.

J is TRBJ1-2 and V is TRBV4-1; D might be TRBD1 (5 bases). CDR3 length equals 15 residues. From germline, CDR1 is MGHRA and CDR2 YSYEKL. Trimming removed 1 base at V and 0 bases at J, with 9 bases between. The CDR3 reads CASSQGQTTNYGYTF. The CDR3 DNA follows: TGCGCCAGCAGCCAAGGACAGACGACTAACTATGGCTACACCTTC.

The chain couples TRBV28 to TRBJ2-7; 9 bases line up with TRBD1. The CDR3 is 14 residues long. The ends lost 3 bases at V and 6 bases at J; junction bases unmatched: 6. CDR1 and CDR2 (germline): MDHEN, SYDVKM. CDR3 in amino acids: CASSFLQGAAEQYF. The CDR3 DNA reads as TGTGCCAGCAGTTTTCTACAGGGGGCCGCCGAGCAGTACTTC.

The chain is built from TRBV23-1 and TRBJ1-1, with no clear D. TRBV23-1 is assigned to the ORF class and has an uncertain function. The CDR3 length is 13 residues. V lost 6 bases and J lost 1, with 9 bases in between. CDR3 protein: CASREPENTEAFF. In DNA form, the CDR3 reads TGCGCCAGCAGGGAACCGGAGAACACTGAAGCTTTCTTT.

This sequence joins TRBV7-9 and TRBJ1-1, with 8 bases lining up with TRBD1. V was clipped by 3 bases and J by 5 bases; unmatched bases: 17. Per the germline V gene, CDR1 is SEHNR and CDR2 is FQNEAQ (reference sequence). The CDR3 consists of 18 residues. CDR3 sequence reads: CASSFAMGTGRTGTEAFF. For the CDR3, the DNA is TGTGCCAGCAGCTTCGCCATGGGGACAGGTCGGACGGGGACTGAAGCTTTCTTT.

The V gene is TRBV10-3, the J gene TRBJ2-3; D may be TRBD1 or TRBD2 (6 bases each). CDR3 length: 15 residues. V lost 0 bases and J lost 4, with 11 bases in between. Germline V lookup: CDR1 ENHRY, CDR2 SYGVKD. The CDR3 loop is CAISESGGRADTQYF. Written as DNA, the CDR3 is TGTGCCATCAGTGAGTCAGGGGGGCGTGCAGATACGCAGTATTTT.

This chain uses TRBV7-9 with TRBJ1-2; D is unclear. CDR1 SEHNR and CDR2 FQNEAQ come from the germline V gene (reference sequence). The CDR3 contains 14 residues. V was shortened by 3 bases and J by 8 bases, with 16 bases between the two germline ends. DNA of the CDR3: TGTGCCAGCAGCTTCCCGTCCGGGTCCGAAGGCTACACCTTC. Translation: CASSFPSGSEGYTF.

V usage is TRBV12-5 and J usage is TRBJ2-5; D gene unclear. CDR3 length equals 15 residues. CDR1 is LGHNT and CDR2 is FRNRAP in the germline V gene. Trimming pared 6 bases from V and 5 bases from J, leaving 19 bases between. Written as DNA, the CDR3 is TGTGCTAGTGGACCCCAGGCCGGTGTTGGGGAGACCCAGTACTTC. Encoded protein: CASGPQAGVGETQYF.

The genes are TRBV5-1 and TRBJ1-6; 9 bases match TRBD1. This CDR3 is built from 17 residues. Trimming at V came to 4 bases and at J to 10 bases, leaving 15 bases not matched to a gene. In germline, CDR1 is SGHRS, CDR2 YFSETQ. CDR3 amino acids: CASSHGTGKISSSPLHF. The CDR3 DNA reads TGCGCCAGCAGCCACGGGACAGGGAAAATCAGTAGCTCACCCCTCCACTTT. The variable domain in full, completed from reference TRBV5-1 and TRBJ1-6, reads KAGVTQTPRYLIKTRGQQVTLSCSPISGHRSVSWYQQTPGQGLQFLFEYFSETQRNKGNFPGRFSGRQFSNSRSEMNVSTLELGDSALYLCASSHGTGKISSSPLHFGNGTRLTVT.

V is TRBV3-1 (or the pseudogene TRBV3-2) and J is TRBJ2-7; no definite D call. The germline V gene has CDR1 LGHDT and CDR2 YNNKEL (reference sequence). V dropped 5 bases and J dropped 0 bases, with 14 bases sitting between them. The CDR3 runs to 15 residues. For the CDR3, the DNA is TGTGCCAGCAGCACGAGTATTCCAAGCTCCTACGAGCAGTACTTC. Its translation: CASSTSIPSSYEQYF.

The chain couples TRBV7-2 to TRBJ1-2; D not certain. This CDR3 has 14 residues. Trimming stripped 1 base from V and 4 bases from J, with 10 bases between. Germline CDR1 is SGHTA and CDR2 is FQGNSA. The CDR3 region has the DNA TGTGCCAGCAGCTTAGGGGTAGGGTTCTATGGCTACACCTTC. This codes for CASSLGVGFYGYTF.

This chain uses TRBV27 with TRBJ2-7, with 8 nucleotides matching TRBD1. In germline, CDR1 is MNHEY, CDR2 SMNVEV (reference sequence). The length of the CDR3 is 13 residues. Trimming at V came to 7 bases and at J to 3 bases, leaving 5 bases not matched to a gene. The CDR3 region has the DNA TGTGCCAGCAAACCCGGGACAGGCTACGAGCAGTACTTC. Encoded protein: CASKPGTGYEQYF.

For this clone: The germline gene is not matched at one end of the junction; a read error may be the cause. The gene calls are TRBV24-1 and TRBJ2-7; possible D gene TRBD1, 6 bases. The CDR3 covers 8 residues. Looked up from germline, CDR1 is KGHDR and CDR2 is SFDVKD. The CDR3 sequence: CATTKTGF. CDR3 sequence (DNA): TGTGCCACCACCAAGACAGGTTTC.

The V call is TRBV6-5, the J call TRBJ1-1; 7 nucleotides match TRBD1. Germline V CDR1 and CDR2: MNHEY, SVGAGI. The CDR3 runs to 14 residues. After removal of 6 bases from V and 1 base from J, the junction contained 5 bases not matched to a gene. The CDR3 nucleotides are TGTGCCAGCAGACAGGGGAAGGGGAACACTGAAGCTTTCTTT. This encodes CASRQGKGNTEAFF.

The V call is TRBV3-1 (or the pseudogene TRBV3-2), the J call TRBJ1-1; D is unresolved. V lost 6 bases to trimming and J lost 5 bases, with 16 bases between them. CDR1 is LGHDT and CDR2 is YNNKEL in the germline V gene (reference sequence). The CDR3 sequence is 14 residues long. Here the CDR3 reads CASSIKGGGTEAFF. Here the CDR3 DNA reads TGTGCCAGCAGTATAAAGGGAGGAGGTACTGAAGCTTTCTTT.

The chain links TRBV6-1 to TRBJ1-6; D is ambiguous. Per germline, CDR1 MNHNS and CDR2 SASEGT. V lost 0 bases, J lost 16 bases, and 7 bases lay in between. The CDR3 sequence is 11 residues long. The CDR3 region is CASSEAPGLHF. The DNA of the CDR3 is TGTGCCAGCAGTGAAGCACCTGGGCTCCACTTT.

The rearrangement joins TRBV7-8 to TRBJ2-7; 8 nucleotides match TRBD1. Trimming took 4 bases from V and 5 from J; bases not matched to a gene: 10. The CDR3 is 15 residues long. Germline CDR1 is SGHVS and CDR2 is FQNEAQ. This chain's CDR3 is CASSSLGQGIDEQYF. In nucleotides, the CDR3 is TGTGCCAGCAGCTCCCTCGGACAGGGAATCGACGAGCAGTACTTC. The variable domain in full, completed from reference TRBV7-8 and TRBJ2-7, reads GAGVSQSPRYKVAKRGQDVALRCDPISGHVSLFWYQQALGQGPEFLTYFQNEAQLDKSGLPSDRFFAERPEGSVSTLKIQRTQQEDSAVYLCASSSLGQGIDEQYFGPGTRLTVT.

The chain has TRBV19 and TRBJ2-5, with D tentatively TRBD1 (6 bases). The CDR3 extends over 13 amino acids. Germline lookup yields CDR1 LNHDA and CDR2 SQIVND (reference sequence). Trimming stripped 3 bases from V and 6 bases from J, with 11 bases between. The DNA for the CDR3 is TGTGCCAGTAGTATGCCAGGGGCACAGACCCAGTACTTC. This sequence encodes CASSMPGAQTQYF.